The sample holds a few counts of the clone carrying this T cell receptor beta chain. Its antigen is unidentified. The entry originates in a study of blood T cells in healthy people across ages. Study results and caveats: Measured against age, TCR beta diversity per million T cells decreased in a roughly linear manner. Because sorting was not performed, PBMCs prevented conclusive naive versus antigen-experienced comparison.

Through a sample-barcoded 5' primer and a J-beta primer mix, a second PCR was run for 7 to 11 cycles. Individual samples furnished no less than 3 million CDR3-containing paired-end reads apiece. TCRdb analysed the 5' RACE reads with MiXCR anew, one entry per CDR3 protein. The table shows fewer than 750,000 distinct CDR3 sequences, with under 55% occurring only once. This CDR3 has 17 amino acids. CDR1 LGHNA and CDR2 YSLEER come from the germline V gene. With V trimmed by 4 bases and J by 7 bases, 12 bases remained unmatched. The chain joins TRBV4-3 to TRBJ2-1; 11 nucleotides match TRBD2. The sequence came from a man older than 75 in good health. Sequencing used blood. The CDR3 DNA reads as TGCGCCAGCAGCCTCGGGACTAGCGGCGCCGGTGGGAATGAGCAGTTCTTC. This encodes CASSLGTSGAGGNEQFF.